This T cell receptor beta chain is from a study of human T cells and chemical hapten exposure listed by TCRdb under 2021. Background for the entire study: For sensitization, 2% DPC in acetone was applied to a 2 cm by 2 cm area of upper inner arm skin. The patient cohort, mostly female, included alopecia areata with under or over 50% scalp involvement, alopecia totalis and alopecia universalis. The study tracked peripheral blood TCR repertoire changes in vivo during primary and secondary sensitization to the hapten diphenylcyclopropenone (DPC) in alopecia patients. Patch tests used Finn chambers with 0.01% DPC on the upper back, scored after 6 days by International Contact Dermatitis Research Group standards. Libraries were combined into a pool for sequencing, and differences in TCR yield between samples came mainly from small differences in library volumes within the pool. Blood was sampled from patients pre-sensitization (week 0) and at 2, 6 and about 24 weeks after DPC sensitization. About 29 alopecia patients gave blood for TCR sequencing at one to four time points (pre-sensitization, 2, 6 and 24 weeks). Throughout the approximately 25-week study period, patients were also given weekly therapeutic DPC doses on the scalp. Points the paper makes about the study in general: Because every patient had alopecia, a presumed autoimmune disease, the patients' immune response might differ from that of healthy individuals. Expanded TCRs formed significantly more large CDR3 similarity clusters than pre-sensitization or healthy control sets, consistent with antigen-driven responses. DPC sensitization did not change the number of TCRs with a frequency above 1 in 1000, and there was no evidence of changes in global repertoire structure. Patch test score was positively correlated with the number of PT1 expanded TCRs, with significance at thresholds 8, 16 and 32 but not at 4. After repeated subsampling, changes were observed in the strength of the expansion versus patch-test correlation and in the threshold at which the correlation became significant.

Details on this clonotype: The specificity of this receptor is unknown. Per-base quality was not reported, and no clone a single base away is much larger than it.

Libraries were constructed by RACE. The sequencer listed for this sample is NextSeq 500. Library preparation attached unique molecular identifiers to individual cDNA molecules for quantitative, reproducible TCR counting. Each blood RNA sample was used to sequence both TCR alpha and TCR beta chains. Regarding the original processing steps: A median of around 100,000 TCRs per sample was observed, with a range of roughly 20,000 to 750,000. V, J and CDR3 annotation of the TCR reads was carried out using the Decombinator software suite. To make PS versus PT1 abundance plots, every sample was subsampled to the same number of TCRs (28,000). Expanded TCRs were defined as absent before sensitization and observed at least eight times at the 2-week time point. Through fastp at Q25 and MiXCR, TCRdb rebuilt clones from the public reads, retaining in-frame beta chains. Every distinct CDR3 protein forms one entry, paired with its most common genes and DNA. The V and J calls and clone size are TCRdb's, not the authors'. This sample comprises under 200,000 distinct CDR3 sequences, roughly 14% of them detected only once. Together, the top ten hold 1.5% to 2% of the sample.

In light of the paper, this sample's time point label describes: patch test 1, 2 weeks after DPC sensitization. The treatment or condition label, read with the paper, signifies: therapeutic diphenylcyclopropenone sensitization with weekly scalp DPC. Blood at each patch-test visit was drawn before the patch test was applied. Patients were considered eligible if aged 18 to 70, diagnosed with alopecia and deemed suitable for DPC therapy, and patients were excluded if pregnant. Total RNA was extracted from unfractionated whole blood collected in Tempus Blood RNA tubes. Specimen: whole blood, collected in connection with sensitization to the hapten diphenylcyclopropenone (DPC). The TCR comes from a woman in her twenties or thirties with alopecia areata. Some clones in this sample may be carry-over from other donors' samples.

This receptor carries the CDR3 CASSQESHFNYGYTF. The DNA sequence is TGCGCCAGCAGCCAAGAATCACACTTTAACTATGGCTACACCTTC. Recombination connected TRBV4-3 to TRBJ1-2; confidence is insufficient to name the D gene. CDR1 LGHNA and CDR2 YSLEER were looked up in the germline V gene. Trimming removed 0 bases from V and 1 base from J, leaving 9 bases between the germline ends. Reading from cysteine to phenylalanine, the CDR3 counts 15 amino acids. The kept DNA is CDR3 alone, 45 bases in frame from the first base.